Each of the 4 T cell receptor beta chains below was sequenced from the same sample in a study of CD8 T cells in ankylosing spondylitis. Points from the study as a whole: Apparently characteristic of ankylosing spondylitis blood was a TCR beta motif (roughly eight highly homologous variants).

TCRdb reprocessed the 5' RACE reads with MiXCR, giving one entry per CDR3 protein. The sample yields around 540,000 distinct CDR3 sequences, 12% seen once. Their antigen targets remain unknown. The sequenced sample was blood, either unsorted or a sorted T cell fraction (not recorded which). These receptors originate from a male donor with ankylosing spondylitis.

This rearrangement joins TRBV20-1 to TRBJ1-1; 7 bases map to TRBD1. CDR1 DFQATT and CDR2 SNEGSKA come from the germline V gene (reference sequence). V trimming: 6 bases; J trimming: 0 bases; junction bases outside the gene matches: 7. The CDR3 runs 14 residues. The CDR3 DNA follows: TGCAGTGCCCCTAAGACAGGGTTGAACACTGAAGCTTTCTTT. Translating gives CSAPKTGLNTEAFF.

The chain joins TRBV4-2 to TRBJ2-7, with 8 bases identical to TRBD1. V was pared by 1 base and J by 2 bases, with 1 base of the junction left unmatched. The germline gives CDR1 LGHNA, CDR2 YNFKEQ. The CDR3 length is 14 residues. CDR3 sequence (DNA): TGTGCCAGCAGCCAAGGACAGGGGACCTACGAGCAGTACGTC. Residues: CASSQGQGTYEQYV.

The V gene is TRBV3-1, the J gene TRBJ1-2; D not certain. This CDR3 has 13 residues. Germline CDR1 is LGHDT and CDR2 is YNNKEL (reference sequence). Trimming took 0 bases from V and 4 from J, leaving 6 bases between them. Here the CDR3 reads CASSQDQSYGYTF. Here the CDR3 DNA reads TGTGCCAGCAGCCAAGATCAGAGCTATGGCTACACCTTC.

This clonotype was observed a few times. The chain couples TRBV7-9 to TRBJ1-1; 7 bases are a match to TRBD1. Trimming cost V 3 bases and J 8 bases; bases outside gene matches: 6. This CDR3 contains 13 residues. Germline V CDR1 and CDR2: SEHNR, FQNEAQ (reference sequence). Here the CDR3 reads CASSFIGGREAFF. The DNA for the CDR3 is TGTGCCAGCAGCTTTATAGGGGGCAGAGAAGCTTTCTTT. Together with reference TRBV7-9 and TRBJ1-1, the CDR3 gives the full variable domain: DTGVSQNPRHKITKRGQNVTFRCDPISEHNRLYWYRQTLGQGPEFLTYFQNEAQLEKSRLLSDRFSAERPKGSFSTLEIQRTEQGDSAMYLCASSFIGGREAFFGQGTRLTVV.